This T cell receptor beta chain derives from a study of beta chain features in type 1 diabetes. Findings of the study overall: There were fewer insertions and more deletions at the VDJ junctions of type 1 diabetes patients.

Sorting of CD4+ naive, central memory, regulatory and stem cell-like memory cells was performed via CD45RO/CCR7/CD25/CD127/CD95/CD27. A remark on this clone: Its antigen remains unknown.

The CDR3 covers 14 residues. Germline CDR1 is SQVTM and CDR2 is ANQGSEA. The ends lost 5 bases at V and 0 bases at J; junction bases unmatched: 6. What was sequenced were expressed TCRB transcripts, since all of the isolated RNA had been reverse transcribed. Data came from immunoSEQ multiplex PCR; TCRdb stores just in-frame clones and leaves some out. The top ten hold over 0.8% of the sample, which has under 350,000 clones, about 7.8% seen once. This TCR came from a woman aged 18-29 years in good health. The rearrangement links TRBV29-1 to TRBJ1-1; TRBD1 matches 7 bases. Source material: central memory CD4+ T cells from blood. The CDR3 loop is CSVLQGVLNTEAFF. As DNA, the CDR3 is TGCAGCGTTCTTCAGGGGGTGTTGAACACTGAAGCTTTCTTT.